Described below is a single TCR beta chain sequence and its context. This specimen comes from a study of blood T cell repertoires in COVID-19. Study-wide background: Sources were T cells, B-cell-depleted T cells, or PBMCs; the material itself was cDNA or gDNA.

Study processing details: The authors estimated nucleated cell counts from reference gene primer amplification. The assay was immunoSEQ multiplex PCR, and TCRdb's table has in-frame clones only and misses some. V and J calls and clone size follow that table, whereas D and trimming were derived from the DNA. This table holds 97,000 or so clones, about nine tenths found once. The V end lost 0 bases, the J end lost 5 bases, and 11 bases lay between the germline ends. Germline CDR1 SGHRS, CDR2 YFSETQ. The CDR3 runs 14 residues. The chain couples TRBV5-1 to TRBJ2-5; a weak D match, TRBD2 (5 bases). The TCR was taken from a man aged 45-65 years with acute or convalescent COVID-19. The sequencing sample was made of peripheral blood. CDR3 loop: CASSLEVARETQYF. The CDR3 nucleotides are TGCGCCAGCAGCTTGGAGGTAGCGCGTGAGACCCAGTACTTC.